The clone carrying this T cell receptor beta chain has just one count. The authors' processing: The authors estimated nucleated cell counts from reference gene primer amplification. The method was immunoSEQ multiplex PCR; TCRdb's version includes in-frame clones alone and lacks a portion of them. Clone size and the V and J calls come from that table; the DNA yielded D and trimming. This table has about 130,000 clones, about four fifths appearing once. The sample is drawn from a study of blood T cell repertoires in COVID-19. Germline loops: CDR1 SGHRS, CDR2 YFSETQ. The CDR3 contains 15 residues. V was clipped by 4 bases and J by 4 bases; unmatched bases: 9.

The rearrangement joins TRBV5-1 to TRBJ1-2; 8 positions agree with TRBD1. The sample consisted of peripheral blood. This TCR derives from a woman in her 70s with COVID-19, enrolled during active disease. CDR3 nucleotide sequence: TGCGCCAGCAGCCCATCAGGGGGCAGTATCTATGGCTACACCTTC. Its translation is CASSPSGGSIYGYTF.